The clone carrying this T cell receptor (beta chain) has ten or more counts. A read error may produce the germline difference seen at one junction end. The CDR3 length is 11 residues. Researchers amplified the TCR beta CDR3 regions from RNA transcripts. The study used the HTBI primer set for a first-round RT-PCR of the TCR CDR3. From the multiplex PCR reads, TCRdb called clonotypes with MiXCR, one entry per CDR3 protein. The sample yields about 560,000 distinct CDR3 sequences, around 46% seen once. These data come from a study of T cells in Graves' hyperthyroidism and ophthalmopathy. The sample consisted of peripheral blood or thyroid tissue (not recorded which). The origin of this receptor is a woman under 30 with Graves' hyperthyroidism. The rearrangement uses TRBV12-3 or TRBV12-4 and TRBJ2-7; D unclear. CDR3 nucleotides: TGCGCCAGCAGCTTGGGCTACGAGCAGTACTTC. Translated, it gives CASSLGYEQYF.